Presented here are 17 T cell receptor beta chains from one specimen sequenced in a study of T-cell memory formation after mild COVID-19. TCRdb fed the 5' RACE reads into MiXCR, producing one record per CDR3 protein. This sample has roughly 610,000 distinct CDR3 sequences; roughly a sixth occur once, and the top ten carry just over 8%. What was sequenced was PBMCs or a T cell subset sorted from them (not recorded which). The receptor source for this set is an adult woman who had mild COVID-19 (a few samples of this study predate the infection). Cell type and time point are not known.

The chain recombines TRBV19 with TRBJ2-7; tentatively, D is TRBD1 or TRBD2 (6 bases each). CDR1 LNHDA and CDR2 SQIVND come from the germline V gene (reference sequence). The CDR3 has 14 residues. V lost 7 bases to trimming and J lost 1 base, with 14 bases between them. As DNA, the CDR3 is TGTGCCAGTACCTCCGGGGGACATTCCTACGAGCAGTACTTC. This sequence encodes CASTSGGHSYEQYF.

The table lists this clonotype with a few counts. The rearrangement uses TRBV6-2 or TRBV6-3 and TRBJ1-5; D not resolved. There are 13 residues in the CDR3. Germline loops: CDR1 MNHEY, CDR2 SVGEGT. With 7 bases removed from V and 7 bases from J, the gap between germline ends came to 14 bases. Written as DNA, the CDR3 is TGTGCCAGCACTCAGGTAGGAGAACAGCCCCAGCATTTT. Amino acid sequence: CASTQVGEQPQHF.

Only a few counts were recorded for this clonotype. This sequence joins TRBV4-1 and TRBJ1-1; D possibly corresponds to TRBD1 (6 bases). The CDR3 sequence is 14 residues long. CDR1 is MGHRA and CDR2 is YSYEKL in the germline V gene. V was clipped by 1 base and J by 7 bases, with 13 bases between them. The CDR3 spells CASSQGWTESEAFF. The CDR3, as DNA: TGCGCCAGCAGCCAAGGGTGGACAGAGAGTGAAGCTTTCTTT.

This chain connects TRBV7-8 to TRBJ1-5; D is unresolved. There are 14 residues in the CDR3. Trimming took 1 base from V and 9 from J, leaving 13 bases between them. Germline V CDR1 and CDR2: SGHVS, FQNEAQ. CDR3 DNA sequence: TGTGCCAGCAGCTTAGGCCCCGACGGAAGGCCCCAGCATTTT. Translating gives CASSLGPDGRPQHF.

This clonotype was observed many times. This sequence joins TRBV5-4 and TRBJ1-2; tentatively, D is TRBD1 (5 bases). V was cut by 4 bases and J by 3 bases, with 13 bases left in between. This CDR3 region has 14 residues. Germline CDR1 is SGHNT and CDR2 is YYREEE (reference sequence). The chain's CDR3 is CASSAVTGDYGYTF. CDR3 nucleotides: TGTGCCAGCAGCGCGGTTACAGGTGACTATGGCTACACCTTC.

The chain carries TRBV4-1 and TRBJ1-4, with D tentatively TRBD1 (6 bases). V was shortened by 3 bases and J by 8 bases, with 22 bases between the two germline ends. In germline, CDR1 is MGHRA, CDR2 YSYEKL. The CDR3 is 17 residues long. The CDR3 loop is CASSHRPPGGFLEKLFF. The CDR3 coding sequence is TGCGCCAGCAGCCACCGCCCTCCGGGGGGCTTCCTGGAAAAACTGTTTTTT.

The chain links TRBV12-3 or TRBV12-4 to TRBJ2-1; TRBD2 matches 7 bases. Unmatched junction bases numbered 12, after V lost 6 bases and J lost 1 base. The CDR3 has 17 residues. CDR3 sequence (DNA): TGTGCCAGCAGGTATACTTCTAGCGGACGATCCTACAATGAGCAGTTCTTC. Translation gives CASRYTSSGRSYNEQFF.

This clonotype turned up a few times. V usage is TRBV20-1 and J usage is TRBJ2-7, with 7 bases aligning to TRBD2. The V gene end was trimmed by 5 bases and the J gene end by 0 bases; junction bases not matched to a gene: 10. The CDR3 spans 15 residues. Germline V gene lookup returns CDR1 DFQATT and CDR2 SNEGSKA (reference sequence). CDR3 loop: CSASLSGGSSYEQYF. In nucleotides, the CDR3 is TGCAGTGCTTCTCTTAGTGGCGGGAGCTCCTACGAGCAGTACTTC.

This chain links TRBV7-2 with TRBJ1-1; D is perhaps TRBD1 (5 bases). The germline gives CDR1 SGHTA, CDR2 FQGNSA. The ends were cut back, 6 bases at V and 3 bases at J, with 14 bases in the middle. The CDR3 runs to 14 residues. The CDR3 bases are TGTGCCAGCAGTCTGGGGGTAGGATACACTGAAGCTTTCTTT. Amino acids: CASSLGVGYTEAFF.

This clonotype was seen a few times. DNA for the CDR3: TGTGCCAGCAGCTTCTCCGGGGACAGGGATGAAACTGAAGCTTTCTTT. Translated, it gives CASSFSGDRDETEAFF. The V gene is TRBV7-9, the J gene TRBJ1-1, with TRBD1 matching over 9 bases. This CDR3 region has 16 residues. J gave up 5 bases and V 3 bases, and 10 bases lay outside the gene matches. Germline V lookup: CDR1 SEHNR, CDR2 FQNEAQ (reference sequence).

The V and J genes are TRBV9 and TRBJ2-1, with 9 bases lining up with TRBD1. Trimming at V came to 5 bases and at J to 6 bases, leaving 9 bases not matched to a gene. Germline CDR1 reads SGDLS; CDR2 reads YYNGEE. CDR3 length: 15 residues. CDR3 amino acids: CASSDWDRESNEQFF. CDR3 nucleotide sequence: TGTGCCAGCAGTGACTGGGACAGGGAGTCCAATGAGCAGTTCTTC.

A few counts support this clonotype. V is TRBV11-2 and J is TRBJ2-1, with D possibly TRBD2 on 5 matching bases. CDR3 size: 13 residues. The V end was cut by 2 bases, the J end by 5 bases, with 7 bases between. Germline V gene data show CDR1 as SGHAT and CDR2 as FQNNGV. The CDR3 is CASSLQLDNEQFF. CDR3 in DNA: TGTGCCAGCAGCTTACAACTAGACAATGAGCAGTTCTTC. The whole variable domain, remainder taken from reference TRBV11-2 and TRBJ2-1, is EAGVAQSPRYKIIEKRQSVAFWCNPISGHATLYWYQQILGQGPKLLIQFQNNGVVDDSQLPKDRFSAERLKGVDSTLKIQPAKLEDSAVYLCASSLQLDNEQFFGPGTRLTVL.

V usage is TRBV20-1 and J usage is TRBJ2-3, with TRBD1 matching 8 bases. Germline-derived CDR1 and CDR2 are DFQATT and SNEGSKA (reference sequence). After removal of 1 base from V and 2 bases from J, the junction contained 11 bases not matched to a gene. This CDR3 comprises 17 residues. This CDR3 reads CSARGRHRGAHTDTQYF. DNA for the CDR3: TGCAGTGCTAGAGGAAGGCACAGGGGGGCCCACACAGATACGCAGTATTTT.

CDR3 coding DNA: TGTGCCAGCAGTCGAGCCGTGACACTCGCCTATGGCTACACCTTC. It yields the protein CASSRAVTLAYGYTF. The J gene is TRBJ1-2, the V gene TRBV6-2 or TRBV6-3; no reliable D call. Trimming pared 5 bases from V and 4 bases from J, leaving 17 bases between. The CDR3 runs 15 residues. Germline V gives CDR1 MNHEY, CDR2 SVGEGT.

This clonotype was seen a few times. This chain uses TRBV4-1 with TRBJ2-1, with D perhaps matching TRBD1 or TRBD2 (6 bases each). The germline V gene encodes CDR1 MGHRA and CDR2 YSYEKL. V was shortened by 1 base and J by 4 bases, with 17 bases between the two germline ends. The CDR3 totals 17 residues. CDR3 loop: CASSQGLRGAGYNEQFF. The CDR3, as DNA: TGCGCCAGCAGCCAAGGTTTGAGGGGGGCGGGGTACAATGAGCAGTTCTTC.

This clonotype was counted many times. The chain is built from TRBV12-3 or TRBV12-4 and TRBJ2-5, with TRBD2 matching over 8 bases. V trimming: 6 bases; J trimming: 1 base; junction bases outside the gene matches: 4. CDR3 length equals 14 residues. The CDR3 DNA sequence: TGTGCCAGCAGACGTACTAGCGGCCAAGAGACCCAGTACTTC. Translating it yields CASRRTSGQETQYF.

V and J are TRBV2 and TRBJ2-7; the match to TRBD1 covers 10 bases. The junction had 6 bases not matched to a gene; V was cut back by 4 bases and J by 0 bases. Germline V gives CDR1 SNHLY, CDR2 FYNNEI. The CDR3 sequence is 16 residues long. The CDR3 sequence: CASSALDRGSSYEQYF. CDR3 bases: TGTGCCAGCAGTGCTTTGGACAGGGGGAGCTCCTACGAGCAGTACTTC.